A single sample is the source of the 18 T cell receptor beta chains below, sequenced in a study of early T cells in non-severe SARS-CoV-2 infection (dated by TCRdb to 2020 to 2022). Preparation of the library involved 5' RACE. Sequencing was performed on a NextSeq 500. TCRdb passed the public sequencing reads through fastp at Q25 and MiXCR, retaining productive beta sequences. Here each entry gathers all rows of one CDR3 protein and keeps the most common genes and DNA. The sample yields approximately 73,000 distinct CDR3 sequences; around 11% were counted once. The top ten constitute 4.7% of the sample. The sequenced material came from whole blood. These receptors all stem from an adult who was a healthcare worker with PCR-confirmed SARS-CoV-2 infection or an uninfected control (not recorded which).

This clonotype was counted ten times or more. The V and J genes are TRBV6-2 or TRBV6-3 and TRBJ2-5; 8 bases fit TRBD1. Germline CDR1 and CDR2: MNHEY and SVGEGT. The ends lost 6 bases at V and 5 bases at J; junction bases unmatched: 5. The CDR3 is made up of 13 amino acids. This chain's CDR3 is CASRTQGAETQYF. DNA of the CDR3: TGTGCCAGCAGGACGCAGGGGGCGGAGACCCAGTACTTC.

The V and J genes are TRBV29-1 and TRBJ1-1; possible D gene TRBD1, 6 bases. Germline V lookup: CDR1 SQVTM, CDR2 ANQGSEA. V lost 3 bases, J lost 4 bases, and 9 bases lay in between. CDR3 length: 12 residues. CDR3: CSVEEGGTEAFF. DNA for the CDR3: TGCAGCGTTGAGGAGGGGGGCACTGAAGCTTTCTTT.

This clonotype was observed many times. The chain uses TRBV3-1 and TRBJ2-2; D is ambiguous. Germline CDR1 is LGHDT and CDR2 is YNNKEL (reference sequence). V gave up 3 bases and J gave up 7 bases, with 12 bases separating them. The CDR3 runs 14 residues. DNA of the CDR3: TGTGCCAGCAGCCAGCTCGAAGCCGGCGGGGAGCTGTTTTTT. This translates into CASSQLEAGGELFF.

This clonotype has just a few counts. The chain links TRBV19 to TRBJ2-2; TRBD2 is a possible D gene (5 bases). The CDR3 has 16 amino acids. The V and J ends lost 1 base and 0 bases respectively, with 9 bases between them. The germline CDR1 and CDR2 sequences are LNHDA and SQIVND (reference sequence). The CDR3 region is CASSIVGGSNTGELFF. The CDR3 region has the DNA TGTGCCAGTAGTATAGTTGGCGGGTCGAACACCGGGGAGCTGTTTTTT.

This clonotype came up many times. The V call is TRBV12-3 or TRBV12-4, the J call TRBJ2-7; 10 positions match TRBD2. This CDR3 comprises 15 residues. After removal of 3 bases from V and 0 bases from J, the junction contained 2 bases not matched to a gene. CDR3 coding DNA: TGTGCCAGCAGTTTCCCTAGCGGGGGCTCCTACGAGCAGTACTTC. This codes for CASSFPSGGSYEQYF.

CDR3 residues: CASSLSLTSGSHEQFF. The CDR3, as DNA: TGTGCCAGCAGCTTATCTTTGACTAGCGGGTCGCATGAGCAGTTCTTC. The chain employs TRBV13 and TRBJ2-1; TRBD2 matches 10 bases. V was pared by 2 bases and J by 8 bases, with 9 bases of the junction left unmatched. The germline CDR1 and CDR2 sequences are PRHDT and FYEKMQ (reference sequence). This CDR3 has 16 residues.

This clonotype was seen repeatedly, ten times or more. The genes are TRBV29-1 and TRBJ1-5; 11 bases line up with TRBD1. The V segment lost 0 bases and the J segment 4 bases; nucleotides outside the gene matches: 17. The CDR3 has 20 amino acids. CDR1 and CDR2 from the germline V gene are SQVTM and ANQGSEA. The CDR3 is CSVEDRVGTGGQRGNQPQHF. CDR3 DNA: TGCAGCGTTGAAGACCGAGTGGGGACAGGGGGTCAGCGCGGTAATCAGCCCCAGCATTTT.

The chain uses TRBV5-1 and TRBJ2-3; the match to TRBD2 covers 7 bases. From germline, CDR1 is SGHRS and CDR2 YFSETQ. The CDR3 is made up of 16 amino acids. Trimming removed 4 bases from V and 3 bases from J; junction bases left unmatched: 11. CDR3 region: CASSPLASYQTDTQYF. The CDR3 DNA reads TGCGCCAGCAGCCCACTAGCGTCCTATCAGACAGATACGCAGTATTTT.

This clonotype was detected many times. The chain recombines TRBV3-1 with TRBJ1-5; no definite D call. V dropped 4 bases and J dropped 7 bases, with 11 bases sitting between them. The CDR3 contains 13 residues. Germline V gene sequence: CDR1 LGHDT, CDR2 YNNKEL (reference sequence). The CDR3, as DNA: TGTGCCAGCAGCCCTCTCGTGGGCCAGCCCCAGCATTTT. Amino acids: CASSPLVGQPQHF.

In this sample, this clonotype turned up a few times. The chain carries TRBV9 and TRBJ2-3, with 8 bases lining up with TRBD2. The ends lost 0 bases at V and 3 bases at J; junction bases unmatched: 6. The germline gives CDR1 SGDLS, CDR2 YYNGEE. The CDR3 covers 16 residues. The CDR3 nucleotides read TGTGCCAGCAGCGTAGCTGTCAGCGGGGGTACAGATACGCAGTATTTT. Residues: CASSVAVSGGTDTQYF.

Many counts were recorded for this clonotype. This rearrangement joins TRBV4-3 to TRBJ1-1; D call uncertain. The CDR3 length is 14 residues. V lost 0 bases and J 5 bases, leaving 10 bases between the germline ends. Germline loops: CDR1 LGHNA, CDR2 YSLEER. The DNA of the CDR3 is TGCGCCAGCAGCCAAGATCCCCGGGGAACTGAAGCTTTCTTT. Amino acids: CASSQDPRGTEAFF.

The J gene is TRBJ1-4, the V gene TRBV7-9; D perhaps matches TRBD1 (5 bases). V was cut by 6 bases and J by 4 bases, with 12 bases left in between. This CDR3 region has 14 residues. Germline V CDR1 and CDR2: SEHNR, FQNEAQ (reference sequence). CDR3 in amino acids: CASRGAESNEKLFF. CDR3 DNA sequence: TGTGCCAGCAGAGGGGCAGAAAGTAATGAAAAACTGTTTTTT.

This clonotype was seen a few times. The gene calls are TRBV7-2 and TRBJ1-2, with D possibly matching TRBD1 (5 bases). The CDR3 spans 14 residues. CDR1 and CDR2 (germline): SGHTA, FQGNSA. The V end lost 1 base, the J end lost 4 bases, and 10 bases lay between the germline ends. CDR3 region: CASSLGGSSYGYTF. CDR3 nucleotides: TGTGCCAGCAGCTTAGGGGGCAGTAGCTATGGCTACACCTTC. The full variable domain, with the rest looked up from reference TRBV7-2 and TRBJ1-2, is GAGVSQSPSNKVTEKGKDVELRCDPISGHTALYWYRQSLGQGLEFLIYFQGNSAPDKSGLPSDRFSAERTGGSVSTLTIQRTQQEDSAVYLCASSLGGSSYGYTFGSGTRLTVV.

The chain joins TRBV7-6 to TRBJ1-2; D ambiguous. Trimming took off 2 bases at V and 4 bases at J, with 8 bases between the two ends. This CDR3 region has 13 residues. Germline values: CDR1 SGHVS, CDR2 FNYEAQ. The CDR3 coding sequence is TGTGCCAGCAGCTTAACAGATTTCTATGGCTACACCTTC. Amino acids: CASSLTDFYGYTF.

This clonotype was picked up many times. The V gene is TRBV3-1, the J gene TRBJ2-7; perhaps TRBD1 as D (6 bases). Germline V lookup: CDR1 LGHDT, CDR2 YNNKEL (reference sequence). V was trimmed by 4 bases and J by 2 bases, leaving 15 bases between them. The CDR3 is 15 amino acids. The CDR3 loop reads CASSPRGTQPYEQYF. For the CDR3, the DNA is TGTGCCAGCAGCCCCCGAGGGACACAACCCTACGAGCAGTACTTC.

This clonotype was picked up many times. The chain joins TRBV11-2 to TRBJ2-7; D possibly uses TRBD1 or TRBD2 (5 bases each). V dropped 0 bases and J dropped 2 bases, with 8 bases sitting between them. This CDR3 comprises 14 residues. Germline CDR1 SGHAT, CDR2 FQNNGV. The CDR3 reads CASSLDWGTYEQYF. CDR3 DNA: TGTGCCAGCAGCTTAGATTGGGGGACCTACGAGCAGTACTTC.

In this sample, this clonotype turned up many times. One end of the junction varies from germline; a read error may be responsible. This chain uses TRBV5-6 with TRBJ1-5; maybe TRBD1 (5 bases). This CDR3 contains 17 residues. Germline CDR1 is SGHDT and CDR2 is YYEEEE. The CDR3 spells CASSLDGAAGGNQPQHF. The DNA of the CDR3 is TGCGCCAGCAGCTTGGATGGGGCGGCCGGCGGCAATCAGCCCCAGCATTTT.

This clonotype was seen many times. The rearrangement links TRBV7-6 to TRBJ2-7; D is uncertain. This CDR3 is built from 13 residues. Trimming stripped 3 bases from V and 1 base from J, with 7 bases between. CDR1 is SGHVS, CDR2 FNYEAQ, per germline. CDR3: CASSFDTSYEQYF. The DNA for the CDR3 is TGTGCCAGCAGCTTTGACACGTCCTACGAGCAGTACTTC.